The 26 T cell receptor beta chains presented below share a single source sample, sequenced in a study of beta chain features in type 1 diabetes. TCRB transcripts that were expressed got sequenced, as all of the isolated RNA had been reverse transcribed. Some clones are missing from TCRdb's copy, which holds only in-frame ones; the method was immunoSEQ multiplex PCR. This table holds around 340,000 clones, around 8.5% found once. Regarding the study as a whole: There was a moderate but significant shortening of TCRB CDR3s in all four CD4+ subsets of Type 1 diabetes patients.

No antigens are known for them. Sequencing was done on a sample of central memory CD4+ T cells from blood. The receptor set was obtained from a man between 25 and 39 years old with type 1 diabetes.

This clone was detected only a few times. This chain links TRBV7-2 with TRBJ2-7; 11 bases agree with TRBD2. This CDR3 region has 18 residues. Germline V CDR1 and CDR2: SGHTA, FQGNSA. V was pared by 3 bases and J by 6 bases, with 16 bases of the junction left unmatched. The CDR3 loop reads CASSFRTSGSGGASEQYF. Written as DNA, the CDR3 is TGTGCCAGCAGCTTCCGTACTAGCGGGAGCGGGGGGGCATCCGAGCAGTACTTC.

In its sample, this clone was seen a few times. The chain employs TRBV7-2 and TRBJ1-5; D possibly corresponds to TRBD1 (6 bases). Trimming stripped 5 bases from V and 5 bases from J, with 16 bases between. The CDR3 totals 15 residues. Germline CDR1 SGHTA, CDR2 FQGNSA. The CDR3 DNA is TGTGCCAGCAGCATAAGTTTGACAGGCGATCAGCCCCAGCATTTT. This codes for CASSISLTGDQPQHF.

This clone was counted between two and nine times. CDR3 bases: TGTGCCAGCAGTTTGTGGCAAGAAGAGACCCAGTACTTC. Its protein is CASSLWQEETQYF. The chain links TRBV28 to TRBJ2-5; D is ambiguous. V lost 3 bases, J lost 3 bases, and 8 bases lay in between. CDR1 MDHEN and CDR2 SYDVKM come from the germline V gene. This CDR3 comprises 13 residues.

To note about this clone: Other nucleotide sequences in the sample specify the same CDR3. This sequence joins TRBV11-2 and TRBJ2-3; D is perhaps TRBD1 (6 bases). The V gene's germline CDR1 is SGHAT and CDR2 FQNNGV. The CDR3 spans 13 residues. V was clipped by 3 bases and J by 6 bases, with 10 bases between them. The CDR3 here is CASSFAGADTQYF. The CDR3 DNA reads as TGTGCCAGCAGCTTCGCAGGGGCCGATACGCAGTATTTT.

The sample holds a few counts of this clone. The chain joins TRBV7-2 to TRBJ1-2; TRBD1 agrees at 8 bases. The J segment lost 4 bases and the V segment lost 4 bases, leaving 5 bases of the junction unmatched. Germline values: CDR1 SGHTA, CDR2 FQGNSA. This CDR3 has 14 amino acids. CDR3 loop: CASSSTGQGYGYTF. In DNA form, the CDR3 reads TGTGCCAGCAGCTCCACAGGACAGGGCTATGGCTACACCTTC.

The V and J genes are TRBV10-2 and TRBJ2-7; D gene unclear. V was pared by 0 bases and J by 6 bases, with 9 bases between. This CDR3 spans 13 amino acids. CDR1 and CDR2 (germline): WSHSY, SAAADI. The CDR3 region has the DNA TGCGCCAGCAGTGAGTCGAGACCCACCGAGCAGTACTTC. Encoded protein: CASSESRPTEQYF.

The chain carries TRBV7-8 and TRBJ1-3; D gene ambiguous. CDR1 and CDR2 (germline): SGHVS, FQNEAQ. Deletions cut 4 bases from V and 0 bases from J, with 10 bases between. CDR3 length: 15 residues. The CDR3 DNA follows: TGTGCCAGCAGCTCCTCGGCGAGCTCTGGAAACACCATATATTTT. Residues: CASSSSASSGNTIYF.

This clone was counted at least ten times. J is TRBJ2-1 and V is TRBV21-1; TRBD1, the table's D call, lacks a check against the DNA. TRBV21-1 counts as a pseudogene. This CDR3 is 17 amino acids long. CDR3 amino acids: CASGLPGQIRPYNEQFF. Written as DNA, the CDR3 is TGTGCCAGCGGACTGCCCGGACAGATCCGTCCCTACAATGAGCAGTTCTTC.

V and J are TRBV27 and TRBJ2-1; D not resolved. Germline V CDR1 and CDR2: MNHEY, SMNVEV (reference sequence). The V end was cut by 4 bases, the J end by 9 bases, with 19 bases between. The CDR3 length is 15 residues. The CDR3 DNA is TGTGCCAGCAGTTCCCCCGGAATTAAATGGGGTGAGCAGTTCTTC. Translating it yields CASSSPGIKWGEQFF.

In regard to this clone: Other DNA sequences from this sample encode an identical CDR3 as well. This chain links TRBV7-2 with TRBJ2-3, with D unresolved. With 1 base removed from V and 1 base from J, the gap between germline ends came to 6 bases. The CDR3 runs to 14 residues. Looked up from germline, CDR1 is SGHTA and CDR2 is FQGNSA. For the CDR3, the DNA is TGTGCCAGCAGCTTAGGGCCTGGCACAGATACGCAGTATTTT. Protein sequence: CASSLGPGTDTQYF.

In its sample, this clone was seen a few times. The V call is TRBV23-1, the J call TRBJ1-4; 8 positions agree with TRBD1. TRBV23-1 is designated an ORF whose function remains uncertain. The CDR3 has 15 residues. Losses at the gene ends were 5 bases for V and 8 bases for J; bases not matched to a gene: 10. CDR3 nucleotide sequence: TGCGCCAGCAGTACCAGACAGGGGAAGAGAGAAAAACTGTTTTTT. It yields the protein CASSTRQGKREKLFF.

CDR3: CASSQEGAGTDTQYF. Written as DNA, the CDR3 is TGCGCCAGCAGCCAAGAAGGCGCGGGCACAGATACGCAGTATTTT. This rearrangement joins TRBV4-1 to TRBJ2-3; D not resolved. This CDR3 is built from 15 residues. Germline CDR1 reads MGHRA; CDR2 reads YSYEKL. V was shortened by 0 bases and J by 1 base, with 8 bases between the two germline ends.

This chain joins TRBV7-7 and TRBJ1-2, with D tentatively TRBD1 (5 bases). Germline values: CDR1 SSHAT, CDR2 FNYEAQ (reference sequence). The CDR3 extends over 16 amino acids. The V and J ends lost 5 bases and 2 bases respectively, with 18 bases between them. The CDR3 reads CASSVRVSSYNYGYTF. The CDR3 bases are TGTGCCAGCAGCGTCAGGGTCAGTAGTTACAACTATGGCTACACCTTC.

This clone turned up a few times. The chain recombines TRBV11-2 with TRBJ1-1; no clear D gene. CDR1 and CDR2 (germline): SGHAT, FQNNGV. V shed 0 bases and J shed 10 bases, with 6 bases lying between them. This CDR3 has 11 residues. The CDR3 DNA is TGTGCCAGCAGCTTAGATCAGGTAGCTTTCTTT. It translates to CASSLDQVAFF.

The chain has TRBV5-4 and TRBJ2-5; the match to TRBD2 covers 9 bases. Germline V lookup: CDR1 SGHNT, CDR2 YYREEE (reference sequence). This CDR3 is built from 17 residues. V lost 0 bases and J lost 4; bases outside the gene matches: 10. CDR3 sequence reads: CASSLAGLSGGSETQYF. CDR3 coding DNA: TGTGCCAGCAGCTTGGCCGGACTCAGCGGGGGGTCAGAGACCCAGTACTTC.

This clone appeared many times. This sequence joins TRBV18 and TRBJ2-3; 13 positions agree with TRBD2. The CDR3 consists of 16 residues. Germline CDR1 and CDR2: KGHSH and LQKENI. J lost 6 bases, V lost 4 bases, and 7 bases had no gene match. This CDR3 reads CASSQRTSGGRDTQYF. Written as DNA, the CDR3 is TGTGCCAGCTCACAGAGGACTAGCGGGGGCCGGGATACGCAGTATTTT.

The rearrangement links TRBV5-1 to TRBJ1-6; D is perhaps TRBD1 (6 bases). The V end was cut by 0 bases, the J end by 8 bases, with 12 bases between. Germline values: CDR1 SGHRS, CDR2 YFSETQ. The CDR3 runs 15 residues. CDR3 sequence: CASSLEGTSYSPLHF. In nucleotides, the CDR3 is TGCGCCAGCAGCTTGGAAGGGACAAGTTATTCACCCCTCCACTTT.

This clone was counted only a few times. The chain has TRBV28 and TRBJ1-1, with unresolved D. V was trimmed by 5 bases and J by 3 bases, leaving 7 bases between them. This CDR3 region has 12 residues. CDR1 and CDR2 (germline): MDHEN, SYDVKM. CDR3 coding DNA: TGTGCCAGCAGTCAACGGTACACTGAAGCTTTCTTT. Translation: CASSQRYTEAFF.

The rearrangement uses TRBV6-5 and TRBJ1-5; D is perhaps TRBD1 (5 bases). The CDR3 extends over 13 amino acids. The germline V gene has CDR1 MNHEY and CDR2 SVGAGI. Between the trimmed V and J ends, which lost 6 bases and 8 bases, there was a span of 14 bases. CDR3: CASSEQDFKPQHF. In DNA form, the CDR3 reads TGTGCCAGCAGCGAACAGGACTTCAAGCCCCAGCATTTT.

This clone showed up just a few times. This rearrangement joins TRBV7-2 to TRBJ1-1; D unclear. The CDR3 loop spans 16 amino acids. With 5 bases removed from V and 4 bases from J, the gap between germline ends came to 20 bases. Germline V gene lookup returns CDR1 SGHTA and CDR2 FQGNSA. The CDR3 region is CASSPPWGKGTTEAFF. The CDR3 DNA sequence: TGTGCCAGCAGCCCCCCGTGGGGAAAGGGTACCACTGAAGCTTTCTTT.

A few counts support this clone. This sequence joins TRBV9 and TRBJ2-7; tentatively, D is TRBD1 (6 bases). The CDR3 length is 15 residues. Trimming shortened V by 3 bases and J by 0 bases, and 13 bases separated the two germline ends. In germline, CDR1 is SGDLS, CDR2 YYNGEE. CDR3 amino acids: CASSAEDRSSYEQYF. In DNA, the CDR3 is TGTGCCAGCAGCGCCGAAGACAGGAGCTCCTACGAGCAGTACTTC.

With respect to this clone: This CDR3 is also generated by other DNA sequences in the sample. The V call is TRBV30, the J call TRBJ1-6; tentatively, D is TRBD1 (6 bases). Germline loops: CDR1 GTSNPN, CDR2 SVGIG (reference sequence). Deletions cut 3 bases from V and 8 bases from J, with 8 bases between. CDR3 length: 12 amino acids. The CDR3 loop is CAWRAGDSPLHF. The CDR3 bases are TGTGCCTGGAGGGCAGGGGATTCACCCCTCCACTTT.

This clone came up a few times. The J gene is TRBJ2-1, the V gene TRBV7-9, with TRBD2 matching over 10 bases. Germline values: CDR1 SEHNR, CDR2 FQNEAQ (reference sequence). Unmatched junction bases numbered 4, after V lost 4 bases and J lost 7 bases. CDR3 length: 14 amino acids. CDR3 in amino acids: CASSSSGGVNEQFF. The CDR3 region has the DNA TGTGCCAGCAGCTCAAGCGGGGGGGTAAATGAGCAGTTCTTC.

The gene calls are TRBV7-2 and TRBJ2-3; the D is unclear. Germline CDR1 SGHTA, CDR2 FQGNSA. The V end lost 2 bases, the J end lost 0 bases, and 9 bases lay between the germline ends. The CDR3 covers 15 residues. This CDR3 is CASSLSQSSTDTQYF. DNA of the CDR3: TGTGCCAGCAGCTTATCACAATCTAGCACAGATACGCAGTATTTT.

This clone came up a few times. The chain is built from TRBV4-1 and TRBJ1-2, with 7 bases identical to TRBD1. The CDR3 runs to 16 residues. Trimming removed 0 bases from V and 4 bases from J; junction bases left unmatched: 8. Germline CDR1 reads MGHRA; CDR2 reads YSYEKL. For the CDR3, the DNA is TGCGCCAGCAGCCAAGACAGGGGGTCTCTTGGCTATGGCTACACCTTC. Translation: CASSQDRGSLGYGYTF.

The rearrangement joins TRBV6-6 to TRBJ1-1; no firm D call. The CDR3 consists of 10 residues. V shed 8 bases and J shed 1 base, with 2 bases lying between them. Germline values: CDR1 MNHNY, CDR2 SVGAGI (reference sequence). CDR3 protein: CASWNTEAFF. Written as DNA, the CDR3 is TGTGCCAGCTGGAACACTGAAGCTTTCTTT.